Presented here are 27 T cell receptor beta chains from one specimen sequenced in a study of cytomegalovirus exposure and HLA in healthy donors. Sequencing used immunoSEQ multiplex PCR; TCRdb keeps in-frame clones, though not all of them. The sample shows tens of thousands of clones, more than 85% of them seen only once. Input material: PBMCs. These receptors originate from a man aged 18 to 35 in good health and CMV-seronegative.

The rearrangement joins TRBV7-9 to TRBJ2-4, with 8 bases aligning to TRBD2. The ends lost 5 bases at V and 0 bases at J; junction bases unmatched: 3. The length of the CDR3 is 15 residues. Germline lookup yields CDR1 SEHNR and CDR2 FQNEAQ (reference sequence). The CDR3 loop reads CASSRAGGAKNIQYF. DNA of the CDR3: TGTGCCAGCAGCCGTGCGGGGGGAGCCAAAAACATTCAGTACTTC.

This chain uses TRBV2 with TRBJ1-1; 8 nucleotides line up with TRBD1. This CDR3 comprises 14 residues. J lost 1 base, V lost 7 bases, and 5 bases had no gene match. CDR1 and CDR2 (germline): SNHLY, FYNNEI. CDR3 loop: CASTGGTGNTEAFF. The CDR3 coding sequence is TGTGCCAGCACCGGCGGGACAGGGAACACTGAAGCTTTCTTT.

CDR3 loop: CAWSRLAGGNEQFF. CDR3 sequence (DNA): TGTGCCTGGAGTCGACTAGCGGGGGGGAATGAGCAGTTCTTC. This rearrangement joins TRBV30 to TRBJ2-1, with 14 bases lining up with TRBD2. V dropped 2 bases and J dropped 7; count of bases not matched to a gene: 1. This CDR3 has 14 residues. Germline V gives CDR1 GTSNPN, CDR2 SVGIG (reference sequence).

This sequence joins TRBV11-2 and TRBJ2-1, with TRBD1 matching 7 bases. This CDR3 is 16 amino acids long. Germline CDR1 is SGHAT and CDR2 is FQNNGV. V shed 3 bases and J 4 bases; nucleotides not matched to a gene: 9. The CDR3 DNA follows: TGTGCCAGCAGCTTGCGACAGGGCACGGTGTACAATGAGCAGTTCTTC. This translates into CASSLRQGTVYNEQFF.

This clone was recorded once. The chain is built from TRBV28 and TRBJ1-5, with 9 bases lining up with TRBD1. V gave up 4 bases and J gave up 4 bases; unmatched junction bases: 8. Germline CDR1 MDHEN, CDR2 SYDVKM. This CDR3 is 16 amino acids long. The CDR3 reads CASSYYGTGLNQPQHF. The DNA of the CDR3 is TGTGCCAGCAGTTATTACGGGACAGGGTTGAATCAGCCCCAGCATTTT.

The chain joins TRBV5-1 to TRBJ1-2, with D possibly TRBD1 on 5 matching bases. The CDR3 has 13 residues. Per germline, CDR1 SGHRS and CDR2 YFSETQ. Deletions cut 0 bases from V and 5 bases from J, with 8 bases between. CDR3 loop: CASSLAGGYGYTF. The CDR3, as DNA: TGCGCCAGCAGCTTGGCCGGGGGTTATGGCTACACCTTC. Together with reference TRBV5-1 and TRBJ1-2, the CDR3 gives the full variable domain: KAGVTQTPRYLIKTRGQQVTLSCSPISGHRSVSWYQQTPGQGLQFLFEYFSETQRNKGNFPGRFSGRQFSNSRSEMNVSTLELGDSALYLCASSLAGGYGYTFGSGTRLTVV.

This chain uses TRBV5-1 with TRBJ2-2, with 9 bases that match TRBD1. CDR3 length: 13 residues. J was trimmed by 7 bases and V by 7 bases; bases with no gene match: 5. Germline V gene lookup returns CDR1 SGHRS and CDR2 YFSETQ. CDR3 in DNA: TGCGCCAGCTTAAGGACAGGGGACGGGGAGCTGTTTTTT. As protein: CASLRTGDGELFF.

In its sample, this clone was seen once. This chain links TRBV25-1 with TRBJ1-1, with a weak D call TRBD1 (6 bases). Per the germline V gene, CDR1 is MGHDK and CDR2 is SYGVNS. V was trimmed by 2 bases and J by 1 base, leaving 14 bases between them. The CDR3 has 16 residues. The CDR3 region is CASSERLTGGNTEAFF. The CDR3 nucleotides read TGTGCCAGCAGTGAAAGGCTGACAGGTGGGAACACTGAAGCTTTCTTT.

V and J are TRBV5-1 and TRBJ2-5; 12 bases are a match to TRBD1. Germline V lookup: CDR1 SGHRS, CDR2 YFSETQ. V shed 1 base, J shed 5 bases, and the junction held 12 bases outside the gene matches. The length of the CDR3 is 18 residues. This CDR3 reads CASSLFRDRGPPSETQYF. In nucleotides, the CDR3 is TGCGCCAGCAGCTTGTTCCGGGACAGGGGGCCTCCTTCCGAGACCCAGTACTTC.

This chain joins TRBV19 and TRBJ2-1; the match to TRBD2 covers 13 bases. Germline lookup yields CDR1 LNHDA and CDR2 SQIVND (reference sequence). Trimming cost V 6 bases and J 5 bases; bases outside gene matches: 4. This CDR3 spans 15 amino acids. CDR3 nucleotides: TGTGCCAGTAGAATACTAGCGGGAGGGCACAATGAGCAGTTCTTC. This codes for CASRILAGGHNEQFF.

The V gene is TRBV7-6, the J gene TRBJ1-1; a possible D gene is TRBD1 (5 bases). CDR3 size: 17 residues. Trimming pared 1 base from V and 1 base from J, leaving 16 bases between. The germline gives CDR1 SGHVS, CDR2 FNYEAQ. The CDR3 loop reads CASSLEVPHGGNTEAFF. The CDR3 DNA follows: TGTGCCAGCAGCTTAGAGGTTCCTCACGGGGGGAACACTGAAGCTTTCTTT.

This clone was detected only once. The gene calls are TRBV18 and TRBJ2-7, with D perhaps TRBD2 (6 bases). Germline values: CDR1 KGHSH, CDR2 LQKENI. Trimming took 3 bases from V and 1 from J, leaving 10 bases between them. The CDR3 spans 14 residues. The DNA for the CDR3 is TGTGCCAGCTCACCCGTTAGCGGTTCCTACGAGCAGTACTTC. It is translated as CASSPVSGSYEQYF.

V and J are TRBV30 and TRBJ1-2; 9 bases align to TRBD1. Per germline, CDR1 GTSNPN and CDR2 SVGIG (reference sequence). CDR3 size: 13 residues. V shed 1 base and J 10 bases; nucleotides not matched to a gene: 7. In DNA, the CDR3 is TGTGCCTGGAGTGCCGCCGGGACAGGGATCTACACCTTC. The encoded protein is CAWSAAGTGIYTF.

The chain couples TRBV27 to TRBJ2-3, with TRBD2 as a possible D gene (6 bases). Germline CDR1 reads MNHEY; CDR2 reads SMNVEV (reference sequence). CDR3 size: 16 residues. With 4 bases removed from V and 0 bases from J, the gap between germline ends came to 14 bases. DNA of the CDR3: TGTGCCAGCAGTTCCCGTAGCGGAGCTAGCACAGATACGCAGTATTTT. It codes for CASSSRSGASTDTQYF.

This chain links TRBV6-4 with TRBJ2-2; no firm D call. Trimming stripped 3 bases from V and 3 bases from J, with 5 bases between. Germline CDR1 and CDR2: MRHNA and SNTAGT. This CDR3 has 13 amino acids. CDR3 loop: CASSESDTGELFF. CDR3 in DNA: TGTGCCAGCAGTGAGAGCGACACCGGGGAGCTGTTTTTT.

The chain employs TRBV27 and TRBJ2-3; 10 bases fit TRBD2. The CDR3 is 16 residues long. The trim removed 5 bases at V and 3 bases at J, leaving 8 bases unmatched. Germline V gene data show CDR1 as MNHEY and CDR2 as SMNVEV (reference sequence). CDR3 sequence reads: CASSPASGRETDTQYF. CDR3 DNA: TGTGCCAGCAGTCCCGCCAGCGGGAGGGAAACAGATACGCAGTATTTT.

The chain has TRBV11-1 and TRBJ1-6, with D unresolved. V lost 1 base and J lost 10, with 11 bases in between. Per the germline V gene, CDR1 is SGHAT and CDR2 is FQDESV (reference sequence). This CDR3 spans 14 amino acids. The CDR3 sequence: CASSLEAVESPLHF. DNA for the CDR3: TGTGCCAGCAGCTTAGAGGCCGTGGAGTCACCCCTCCACTTT.

The chain couples TRBV7-8 to TRBJ2-7; 7 bases are shared with TRBD1. Germline trimming cut 3 bases from V and 7 bases from J; bases unmatched to any gene: 3. CDR1 and CDR2 (germline): SGHVS, FQNEAQ. CDR3 length equals 12 residues. DNA of the CDR3: TGTGCCAGCAGCTTTTACAGGGGAGAGCAGTACTTC. Translated, it gives CASSFYRGEQYF.

The rearrangement links TRBV19 to TRBJ1-3, with D unclear. The germline gives CDR1 LNHDA, CDR2 SQIVND (reference sequence). This CDR3 region has 15 residues. V was cut by 6 bases and J by 4 bases, with 16 bases left in between. The CDR3 DNA follows: TGTGCCAGTAGCCCCTCAGGCGATGCCGGAAACACCATATATTTT. Translated, it gives CASSPSGDAGNTIYF.

The chain recombines TRBV19 with TRBJ2-1; 7 positions agree with TRBD1. Trimming took 4 bases from V and 9 from J; bases not matched to a gene: 12. Germline assignment: CDR1 LNHDA and CDR2 SQIVND (reference sequence). The CDR3 loop spans 15 amino acids. CDR3: CASSTQGRISGEQFF. As DNA, the CDR3 is TGTGCCAGTAGTACACAGGGGCGTATTTCGGGTGAGCAGTTCTTC.

The chain has TRBV12-5 and TRBJ1-3, with D uncertain. Germline loops: CDR1 LGHNT, CDR2 FRNRAP. With 0 bases removed from V and 0 bases from J, the gap between germline ends came to 12 bases. The CDR3 extends over 17 amino acids. The CDR3 DNA reads as TGTGCTAGTGGTTTGGTAGGCAGGCCCGGCTCTGGAAACACCATATATTTT. It encodes CASGLVGRPGSGNTIYF. Drawing the rest from reference TRBV12-5 and TRBJ1-3, the complete variable domain is DARVTQTPRHKVTEMGQEVTMRCQPILGHNTVFWYRQTMMQGLELLAYFRNRAPLDDSGMPKDRFSAEMPDATLATLKIQPSEPRDSAVYFCASGLVGRPGSGNTIYFGEGSWLTVV.

The chain employs TRBV7-2 and TRBJ2-5, with 14 bases fitting TRBD2. This CDR3 has 16 residues. V shed 4 bases and J 5 bases; nucleotides not matched to a gene: 6. The germline V gene has CDR1 SGHTA and CDR2 FQGNSA. CDR3 loop: CASSSRLAGGRETQYF. The CDR3 DNA reads as TGTGCCAGCAGCTCTCGACTAGCGGGAGGGCGGGAGACCCAGTACTTC.

The J gene is TRBJ1-5, the V gene TRBV18; TRBD1 might be the D (6 bases). The V gene lost 4 bases and the J gene lost 3 bases, with 13 bases spanning the gap. This CDR3 comprises 15 residues. Germline CDR1 is KGHSH and CDR2 is LQKENI. DNA for the CDR3: TGTGCCAGCTCACTTTCAGGGGTTGACAATCAGCCCCAGCATTTT. Translation: CASSLSGVDNQPQHF.

This chain uses TRBV27 with TRBJ2-7, with D perhaps matching TRBD1 (6 bases). The V gene's germline CDR1 is MNHEY and CDR2 SMNVEV (reference sequence). This CDR3 spans 15 amino acids. With 5 bases removed from V and 3 bases from J, the gap between germline ends came to 17 bases. The CDR3 DNA reads TGTGCCAGCAGTGTACAGGGAATCCCGAACTACGAGCAGTACTTC. Translated: CASSVQGIPNYEQYF.

The chain carries TRBV5-1 and TRBJ2-2; 8 positions match TRBD1. CDR3 length: 16 residues. V shed 2 bases, J shed 5 bases, and the junction held 8 bases outside the gene matches. CDR1 is SGHRS and CDR2 is YFSETQ in the germline V gene. CDR3 in amino acids: CASSLYSQGATGELFF. CDR3 nucleotide sequence: TGCGCCAGCAGCTTATATAGTCAGGGGGCGACCGGGGAGCTGTTTTTT.

The chain carries TRBV2 and TRBJ2-5; D unresolved. Germline lookup yields CDR1 SNHLY and CDR2 FYNNEI. Trimming took off 7 bases at V and 4 bases at J, with 16 bases between the two ends. The CDR3 totals 14 residues. CDR3 sequence reads: CASNRNRVGETQYF. CDR3 nucleotide sequence: TGTGCCAGCAACCGGAATCGGGTCGGAGAGACCCAGTACTTC.

This chain links TRBV4-1 with TRBJ1-5; 9 nucleotides line up with TRBD1. Germline-derived CDR1 and CDR2 are MGHRA and YSYEKL. The CDR3 runs to 19 residues. After removal of 4 bases from V and 0 bases from J, the junction contained 13 bases not matched to a gene. CDR3 in DNA: TGCGCCAGCAGCCGACTGCTCCGGGACAGGGTTGGTAGCAATCAGCCCCAGCATTTT. Protein sequence: CASSRLLRDRVGSNQPQHF.